The subject of this entry is one TCR beta chain. The data stem from a study of blood T cell repertoires in COVID-19. Looked up from germline, CDR1 is LNHDA and CDR2 is SQIVND (reference sequence). The ends lost 4 bases at V and 3 bases at J; junction bases unmatched: 16. The CDR3 is 18 residues long. In the authors' workflow: Estimation of nucleated cell counts relied on the amplification of reference gene primers. Some clones are missing from TCRdb's copy, which holds only in-frame ones; the method was immunoSEQ multiplex PCR. That table supplies the V and J calls and clone size; D and trimming were determined from the DNA. The table includes 190,000 or so clones, approximately 85% detected once.

The TCR originated in a woman aged 30 to 39 who had recovered from COVID-19. The sequenced sample was PBMCs or T cells enriched from blood (not recorded which). The gene calls are TRBV19 and TRBJ2-7; 9 nucleotides agree with TRBD1. This CDR3 is CASSNNPPRQGVYYEQYF. In DNA, the CDR3 is TGTGCCAGTAGTAACAACCCCCCCAGACAGGGGGTCTACTACGAGCAGTACTTC.